The present T cell receptor (beta chain) was sequenced within a study of response to subunit inactivated influenza vaccine. TCRdb independently ran MiXCR on the RT-PCR reads; one entry per CDR3 protein. The sample lists 630,000 or so distinct CDR3 sequences, 15% to 19% occurring once. The CDR3 extends over 18 amino acids. Germline V gives CDR1 SGHAT, CDR2 FQDESV (reference sequence). V dropped 5 bases and J dropped 0 bases, with 20 bases sitting between them. Notes on this clonotype: Antigen: not known.

Findings and caveats of the study: It was the authors' suggestion that each seasonal influenza vaccination recruits few new T cells.

The sequence was collected from a man in his fifties or sixties who received an inactivated influenza vaccine. The sequenced sample was PBMCs from blood, obtained roughly 12 days after vaccination. This chain links TRBV11-1 with TRBJ1-3; a weak D match, TRBD1 (6 bases). The CDR3: CASSPGTKNPYSGNTIYF. The CDR3, as DNA: TGTGCCAGCAGCCCCGGGACAAAGAATCCTTACTCTGGAAACACCATATATTTT.